Described below is a single T cell receptor beta chain sequence and its context. This record belongs to a study of regulatory T cells in long-lasting Graves disease. Time point indicated: newly diagnosed GD, antithyroid drugs for less than 3 months. RNA from PBMCs was the source of the TCR library. It was American Thyroid Association guidelines that determined Graves' disease diagnosis. Arm-PCR of CDR3 regions with iRepertoire HTBI primers generated TCR beta libraries. TCRdb re-analysed the multiplex PCR reads in MiXCR, keeping a single row per CDR3 protein. The sample holds more than 450,000 distinct CDR3 sequences; about 17% are singletons and the top ten take roughly an eighth. V shed 6 bases and J shed 2 bases, with 16 bases lying between them. The CDR3 sequence is 16 residues long. Germline CDR1 KGHSH, CDR2 LQKENI. The sample was also reused in another study, on T cells in Graves' hyperthyroidism and ophthalmopathy. Per that study: Most clonotypes expanded in the thyroid (above 0.001) were also present in blood. With a median lead of roughly 6.2 months before onset, the model predicted ophthalmopathy.

Here the sequenced sample was peripheral blood mononuclear cells (PBMCs), taken at new diagnosis, from a patient treated with antithyroid drugs. The clonotype originates from a man between 35 and 55 years old with Graves disease. The chain employs TRBV18 and TRBJ1-4; tentatively, D is TRBD1 (5 bases). CDR3 nucleotides: TGTGCCAGCTCCCCTCTCGACAGAACCACTAATGAAAAACTGTTTTTT. Translated: CASSPLDRTTNEKLFF.